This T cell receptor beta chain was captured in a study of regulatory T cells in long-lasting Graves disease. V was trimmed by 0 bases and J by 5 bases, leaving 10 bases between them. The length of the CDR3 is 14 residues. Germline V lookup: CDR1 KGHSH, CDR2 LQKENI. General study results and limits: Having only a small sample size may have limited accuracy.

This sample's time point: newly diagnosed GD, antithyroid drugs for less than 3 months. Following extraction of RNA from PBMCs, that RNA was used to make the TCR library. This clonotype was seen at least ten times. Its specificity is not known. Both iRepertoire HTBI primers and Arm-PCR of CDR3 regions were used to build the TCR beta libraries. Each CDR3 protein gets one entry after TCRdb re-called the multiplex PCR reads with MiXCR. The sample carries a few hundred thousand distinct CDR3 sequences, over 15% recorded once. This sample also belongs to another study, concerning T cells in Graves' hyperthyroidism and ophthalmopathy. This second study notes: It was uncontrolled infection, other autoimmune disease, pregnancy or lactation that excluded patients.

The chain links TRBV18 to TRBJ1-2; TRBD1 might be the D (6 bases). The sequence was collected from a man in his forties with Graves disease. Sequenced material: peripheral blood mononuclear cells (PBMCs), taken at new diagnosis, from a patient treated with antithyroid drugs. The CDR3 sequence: CASSPPHQGYGYTF. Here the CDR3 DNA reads TGTGCCAGCTCACCACCCCACCAGGGGTATGGCTACACCTTC.